This is a list of T cell receptor beta chains from one sample in a study of blood T cells in healthy people across ages. TCRdb used MiXCR to reprocess the 5' RACE reads, holding one entry per CDR3 protein. The repertoire has about 970,000 distinct CDR3 sequences, roughly half of them found once; the top ten carry over 20%. The sample comprised blood. The source of these receptors is a woman aged 55-70 years in good health. CDR3s include the opening cysteine and the closing phenylalanine or tryptophan. The D gene is left open where the match is weak. A row's size may be missing; if present it is once, few, many or a size class.

D gene	J gene	clone size	V gene	CDR3 DNA	CDR3 protein
TRBD1	TRBJ2-3	.	TRBV5-1	TGCGCCAGCAGCTGGGGACAGGGAAGTTTCGCAGATACGCAGTATTTT	CASSWGQGSFADTQYF
TRBD2	TRBJ2-5	.	TRBV28	TGTGCCAGCAGCGATGGACTAGTTTCGCAGTACTTC	CASSDGLVSQYF
.	TRBJ2-4	.	TRBV9	TGTGCCAGCAATAGGAATTCGGCCGAAAACATTCAGTACTTC	CASNRNSAENIQYF
TRBD1	TRBJ2-4	few	TRBV6-2/TRBV6-3	TGTGCCAGCAGTTACCTGGACAGGGGGCAGGAGCAGTACTTC	CASSYLDRGQEQYF
TRBD2	TRBJ2-5	few	TRBV4-1	TGCGCCAGCAGCCAGGGGACACCCATTACTAGCGGAATATACCAAGAGACCCAGTACTTC	CASSQGTPITSGIYQETQYF
TRBD2	TRBJ2-3	few	TRBV7-6	TGTGCCAGCAGCTTAACTCTAGCGGGAGGGCCCACAGATACGCAGTATTTT	CASSLTLAGGPTDTQYF
TRBD2	TRBJ2-3	.	TRBV20-1	TGCAGTGCTAGCCGCCTCTTGACTAGCGGGAGACCAGATACGCAGTATTTT	CSASRLLTSGRPDTQYF
TRBD1	TRBJ2-5	.	TRBV12-3/TRBV12-4	TGCGCCAGCAGTTTAGTGGGGGGACAGGGGACTCGGACCCAGTACTTC	CASSLVGGQGTRTQYF
TRBD2	TRBJ2-7	few	TRBV4-1	TGCGCCAGCAGCCAAGTAATAGCGGGAGGCTCCTCCTACGAGCAGTACTTC	CASSQVIAGGSSYEQYF
.	TRBJ2-5	.	TRBV20-1	TGCAGTGCTCCCGAGGGGGGGGAGACCCAGTACTTC	CSAPEGGETQYF
TRBD2	TRBJ2-7	few	TRBV3-1	TGTGCCAGCAGCCAAAGATTAGCGGGACTCGAGCAGTACTTC	CASSQRLAGLEQYF
.	TRBJ1-1	.	TRBV20-1	TGCAGTGCTAGAGTCAGGGCGAACACTGAAGCTTTCTTT	CSARVRANTEAFF
.	TRBJ2-1	once	TRBV7-3	TGTGCCAGCAGCACCGGCGACTACAATGAGCAGTTCTTC	CASSTGDYNEQFF
TRBD2	TRBJ2-1	.	TRBV7-2	TGTGCCAGCAGCTTAGTTCTAGCGGGAGGTCTGAATGAGCAGTTCTTC	CASSLVLAGGLNEQFF
TRBD1	TRBJ2-5	.	TRBV10-3	TGTGCCATCAGTGACACAGGGGAAGTAAGAGAGACCCAGTACTTC	CAISDTGEVRETQYF
TRBD1	TRBJ2-5	few	TRBV5-5	TGTGCCAGCAGCACCACCAGACAGGGATTGGGAGAGACCCAGTACTTC	CASSTTRQGLGETQYF
.	TRBJ2-6	.	TRBV20-1	TGCAGTGCTCCTCCCCCCCGCTCTGGGGCCAACGTCCTGACTTTC	CSAPPPRSGANVLTF
TRBD2	TRBJ2-7	.	TRBV6-1	TGTGCCAGCAGTGAAACGGGACTAGCGCCATACGAGCAGTACTTC	CASSETGLAPYEQYF
TRBD2	TRBJ2-7	.	TRBV29-1	TGCAGCGTTGAGGGGGCGGGAGGAAATGAGCAGTACTTC	CSVEGAGGNEQYF
TRBD2	TRBJ2-2	.	TRBV5-1	TGCGCCAGCAAGAACGTTGCGGGAGGTATCGGGGAGCTGTTTTTT	CASKNVAGGIGELFF
.	TRBJ2-3	.	TRBV29-1	TGCAGCGTCGCCCCGTACCAGGCAGATACGCAGTATTTT	CSVAPYQADTQYF
TRBD2	TRBJ2-7	.	TRBV28	TGTGCCAGCAGTGCCCGTAGCGGGAGACACGAGCAGTACTTC	CASSARSGRHEQYF
.	TRBJ2-5	.	TRBV5-5	TGTGCCAGCAGCCGGGCCTCAGGGGTCCAAGAGACCCAGTACTTC	CASSRASGVQETQYF
.	TRBJ2-1	few	TRBV7-2	TGTGCCAGCAGCTTCCGCCCTCTGTATGAGCAGTTCTTC	CASSFRPLYEQFF